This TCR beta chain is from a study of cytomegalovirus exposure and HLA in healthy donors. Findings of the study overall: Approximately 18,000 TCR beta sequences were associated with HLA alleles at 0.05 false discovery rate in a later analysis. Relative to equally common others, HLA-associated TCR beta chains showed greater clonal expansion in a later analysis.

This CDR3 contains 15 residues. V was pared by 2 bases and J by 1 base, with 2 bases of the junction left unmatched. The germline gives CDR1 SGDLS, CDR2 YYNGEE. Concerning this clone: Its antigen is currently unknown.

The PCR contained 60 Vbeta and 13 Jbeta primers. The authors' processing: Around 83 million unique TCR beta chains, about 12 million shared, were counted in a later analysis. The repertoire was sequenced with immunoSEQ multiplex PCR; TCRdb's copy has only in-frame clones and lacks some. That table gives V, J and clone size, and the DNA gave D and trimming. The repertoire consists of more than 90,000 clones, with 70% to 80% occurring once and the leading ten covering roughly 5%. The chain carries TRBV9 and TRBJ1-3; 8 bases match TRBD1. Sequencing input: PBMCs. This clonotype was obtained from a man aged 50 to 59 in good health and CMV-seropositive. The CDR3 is CASSVTGGSGNTIYF. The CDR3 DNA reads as TGTGCCAGCAGCGTTACAGGGGGATCTGGAAACACCATATATTTT.